These T cell receptor beta chains were read from a single sample in a study of T cell responses to AZD1222 COVID-19 vaccine. Data came from immunoSEQ multiplex PCR; TCRdb stores just in-frame clones and leaves some out. The sample lists some 120,000 clones, 86% seen once, with roughly an eighth in the top ten. Sequenced here: peripheral blood, sampled on day 0 of AZD1222 vaccination. These receptor sequences come from an adult in good health. The CDR3 runs from the conserved cysteine through the conserved F or W. Each record gives: J gene, V gene, clone size, CDR3 protein. Clone size is stated in some rows and not others, as once, few, many or a class when expanded.

>TRBJ2-6|TRBV12-3/TRBV12-4|.
CASSPGANVLTF
>TRBJ1-5|TRBV2|.
CASRVINRDQPQHF
>TRBJ1-5|TRBV2|.
CASSEDRDQPQHF
>TRBJ1-1|TRBV28|.
CASSPGQGTEAFF
>TRBJ1-5|TRBV18|.
CASSSSEGLSGNQPQHF
>TRBJ2-3|TRBV4-1|few
CASSHPGLAGGPGADTQYF
>TRBJ2-7|TRBV7-2|.
CASSFSRGDSYEQYF
>TRBJ1-3|TRBV7-8|few
CASSSDRENTIYF
>TRBJ2-3|TRBV7-8|few
CASSPLSGTADTQYF
>TRBJ1-2|TRBV24-1|.
CATSESDANYGYTF
>TRBJ2-7|TRBV7-2|once
CASSLVVASGRGEQYF
>TRBJ1-6|TRBV7-2|.
CASSLYRGENSPLHF
>TRBJ1-2|TRBV18|.
CASSPITGSGYTF
>TRBJ1-4|TRBV7-9|.
CASTNLLGGGNEKLFF
>TRBJ2-1|TRBV21-1|.
CASRLAAYNEQFF
>TRBJ1-1|TRBV5-5|.
CASSLEGAPEAFF
>TRBJ2-5|TRBV7-3|once
CASSQTGSETQYF
>TRBJ1-1|TRBV27|.
CASSFTGAREAFF
>TRBJ2-5|TRBV6-2/TRBV6-3|.
CASSSTSGTGVETQYF
>TRBJ2-3|TRBV5-5|.
CASSVGQGGADTQYF
>TRBJ2-7|TRBV3-1/TRBV3-2|.
CASSQPGLAYEQYF
>TRBJ1-6|TRBV5-1|.
CASSRDSVGSPLHF
>TRBJ1-4|TRBV21-1|.
CASSRDPGATNEKLFF
>TRBJ1-1|TRBV6-5|.
CASSYGTANTEAFF
>TRBJ1-5|TRBV7-9|.
CASSLSGTRNQPQHF
>TRBJ1-2|TRBV28|.
CASSLRSSFLGYTF
>TRBJ1-5|TRBV19|.
CASSMGFNQPQHF
>TRBJ2-1|TRBV29-1|.
CSVSGLPERSNEQFF
>TRBJ2-1|TRBV7-2|.
CASSWGLEAWDEQFF
>TRBJ1-6|TRBV7-8|.
CASSAGGTHPPLHF
>TRBJ2-2|TRBV11-3|once
CASSSQGGGELFF
>TRBJ1-3|TRBV4-1|.
CASSQERWFDSGNTIYF
>TRBJ2-7|TRBV9|.
CASSVLARSYEQYF
>TRBJ2-5|TRBV9|once
CASSVVQGSGETQYF
>TRBJ1-6|TRBV5-1|.
CASSHGGGTGFDNSPLHF
>TRBJ2-5|TRBV7-9|few
CASSLLSGRRSQETQYF
>TRBJ1-3|TRBV19|.
CASSKNGNTIYF
>TRBJ1-1|TRBV30|once
CAWSALGAANTEAFF
>TRBJ2-6|TRBV19|.
CASQPRTATSGANVLTF
>TRBJ2-1|TRBV20-1|.
CSASMVRNEQFF
>TRBJ1-2|TRBV5-1|.
CASTPSGSGMGYTF
>TRBJ2-3|TRBV5-6|large
CASSTDLGDTQYF
>TRBJ1-2|TRBV7-9|.
CASSPPTGTVYGYTF
>TRBJ1-2|TRBV7-9|.
CASSTGDRSNGYTF
>TRBJ2-7|TRBV7-9|few
CASSPTVAGEQYF
>TRBJ2-7|TRBV11-3|.
CASSFGAMDEQYF
>TRBJ2-7|TRBV25-1|.
CASSDSKPASYEQYF
>TRBJ2-7|TRBV7-9|.
CASRRGTGSLSEQYF
>TRBJ1-2|TRBV7-8|.
CASSPQTANYGYTF
>TRBJ2-7|TRBV7-2|few
CASSPPVKTYEQYF
>TRBJ2-3|TRBV24-1|.
CATSGRQGPDTQYF
>TRBJ1-1|TRBV6-5|once
CASSPGQGVRAFF
>TRBJ1-1|TRBV7-6|.
CASSLGHGGSYEAFF
>TRBJ2-6|TRBV5-4|.
CASSLAGSESSGANVLTF